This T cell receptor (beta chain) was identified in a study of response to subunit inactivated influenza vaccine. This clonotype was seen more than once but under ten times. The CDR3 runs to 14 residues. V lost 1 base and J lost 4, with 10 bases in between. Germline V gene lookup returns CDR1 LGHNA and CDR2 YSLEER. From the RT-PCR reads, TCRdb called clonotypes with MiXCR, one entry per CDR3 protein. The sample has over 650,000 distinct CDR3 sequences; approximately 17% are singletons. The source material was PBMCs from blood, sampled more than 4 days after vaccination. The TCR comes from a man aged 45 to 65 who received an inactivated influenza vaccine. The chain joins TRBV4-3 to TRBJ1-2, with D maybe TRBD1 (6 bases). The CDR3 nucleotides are TGCGCCAGCAGCCAAGCTGGGGGCGGCTATGGCTACACCTTC. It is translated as CASSQAGGGYGYTF.